The 18 T cell receptor beta chains listed next were all sequenced from one sample in a study of cytomegalovirus exposure and HLA in healthy donors. Use of 60 Vbeta and 13 Jbeta primers characterized the PCR. Here immunoSEQ multiplex PCR was the method, and the copy in TCRdb shows in-frame clones only, minus some. The sample includes 130,000 to 150,000 clones, roughly 80% of them seen just once. Sequencing input: PBMCs. The receptors were gathered from a man in his thirties or forties in good health and CMV-seropositive.

Concerning this clone: One end of the junction is discordant with germline, which a read error may explain. CDR3 amino acids: CSSSLSLANEQFF. The CDR3 bases are TGTTCCAGCAGCTTATCGCTGGCCAATGAGCAGTTCTTC. This chain links TRBV7-9 with TRBJ2-1; no clear D gene. The germline V gene encodes CDR1 SEHNR and CDR2 FQNEAQ (reference sequence). This CDR3 comprises 13 residues.

Turning to this clone: Germline is not matched at one junction end, which may reflect a read error. V and J are TRBV19 and TRBJ2-2, with 7 nucleotides matching TRBD1. The CDR3 consists of 15 residues. CDR1 LNHDA and CDR2 SQIVND come from the germline V gene (reference sequence). This CDR3 reads CASSTGTDYTGELFF. Written as DNA, the CDR3 is TGTGCCAGCAGTACCGGGACAGACTACACCGGGGAGCTGTTTTTT.

This clone has a single count. The DNA of the CDR3 is TGTGCCAGCAGACGAGGACAGACCTACGAGCAGTACTTC. It translates to CASRRGQTYEQYF. The V gene is TRBV6-1, the J gene TRBJ2-7; TRBD1 might be the D (6 bases). The V end lost 6 bases, the J end lost 2 bases, and 11 bases lay between the germline ends. CDR3 size: 13 residues. CDR1 and CDR2 from the germline V gene are MNHNS and SASEGT.

This clone occurred once. The chain links TRBV19 to TRBJ2-7; 12 bases align to TRBD1. V lost 1 base, J lost 0 bases, and 4 bases stayed unmatched. Germline lookup yields CDR1 LNHDA and CDR2 SQIVND (reference sequence). This CDR3 is 17 amino acids long. The CDR3 loop reads CASSIVPGQGASYEQYF. The CDR3 DNA reads TGTGCCAGTAGTATAGTTCCGGGACAGGGGGCCTCCTACGAGCAGTACTTC.

V gene TRBV7-6 combines with J gene TRBJ2-7; TRBD1 agrees at 9 bases. The CDR3 consists of 15 residues. Germline CDR1 and CDR2: SGHVS and FNYEAQ. After removal of 5 bases from V and 3 bases from J, the junction contained 8 bases not matched to a gene. CDR3 DNA sequence: TGTGCCAGCAGCACACACCGGGACAGGGTCTACGAGCAGTACTTC. It yields the protein CASSTHRDRVYEQYF.

This clone was seen only once. The V and J genes are TRBV18 and TRBJ1-5; D unclear. Trimming left V 5 bases short and J 3 bases short, with 11 bases between. The CDR3 is made up of 14 amino acids. CDR1 and CDR2 (germline): KGHSH, LQKENI. The CDR3 protein is CASSSQELNQPQHF. DNA for the CDR3: TGTGCCAGCTCATCCCAGGAACTCAATCAGCCCCAGCATTTT. Supplemented by reference TRBV18 and TRBJ1-5, the full variable domain reads NAGVMQNPRHLVRRRGQEARLRCSPMKGHSHVYWYRQLPEEGLKFMVYLQKENIIDESGMPKERFSAEFPKEGPSILRIQQVVRGDSAAYFCASSSQELNQPQHFGDGTRLSIL.

The chain couples TRBV2 to TRBJ2-7; D might be TRBD2 (5 bases). From germline, CDR1 is SNHLY and CDR2 FYNNEI. The CDR3 is 14 residues long. V lost 1 base to trimming and J lost 8 bases, with 15 bases between them. The DNA for the CDR3 is TGTGCCAGCAGTGAAGTGGCTAGCAGTAATAAGCAGTACTTC. It yields the protein CASSEVASSNKQYF.

This chain uses TRBV11-3 with TRBJ2-1, with D unresolved. Germline lookup yields CDR1 SGHNT and CDR2 YENEEA. V dropped 4 bases and J dropped 7 bases, with 8 bases sitting between them. The CDR3 runs to 12 residues. The CDR3 spells CASSSTGNEQFF. For the CDR3, the DNA is TGTGCCAGCAGCTCAACCGGGAATGAGCAGTTCTTC.

The chain uses TRBV7-9 and TRBJ2-3; unclear D gene. Trimming stripped 1 base from V and 0 bases from J, with 5 bases between. CDR3 length: 14 amino acids. Germline-derived CDR1 and CDR2 are SEHNR and FQNEAQ (reference sequence). This chain's CDR3 is CASSLVRSTDTQYF. The CDR3, as DNA: TGTGCCAGCAGCTTAGTCAGGAGCACAGATACGCAGTATTTT.

V usage is TRBV19 and J usage is TRBJ2-5; D possibly corresponds to TRBD2 (7 bases). V lost 5 bases, J lost 4 bases, and 17 bases lay in between. The CDR3 extends over 15 amino acids. The V gene's germline CDR1 is LNHDA and CDR2 SQIVND (reference sequence). The CDR3 here is CASSWSTGRGETQYF. DNA for the CDR3: TGTGCCAGTAGTTGGAGCACAGGGAGGGGAGAGACCCAGTACTTC.

This clone was counted once. The chain is built from TRBV6-5 and TRBJ2-7, with D perhaps TRBD2 (6 bases). The V end was cut by 5 bases, the J end by 5 bases, with 10 bases between. This CDR3 is built from 12 residues. The germline V gene has CDR1 MNHEY and CDR2 SVGAGI. Written as DNA, the CDR3 is TGTGCCAGCAGTCGCGGCGGGGACGAGCAGTACTTC. As protein: CASSRGGDEQYF.

The CDR3 protein is CASSAFQNGELFF. The CDR3 nucleotides are TGTGCCAGCAGCGCCTTCCAGAACGGGGAGCTGTTTTTT. V usage is TRBV5-6 and J usage is TRBJ2-2; D is ambiguous. Per germline, CDR1 SGHDT and CDR2 YYEEEE. Between the trimmed V and J ends, which lost 4 bases and 7 bases, there was a span of 11 bases. The CDR3 has 13 amino acids. Drawing the rest from reference TRBV5-6 and TRBJ2-2, the complete variable domain is DAGVTQSPTHLIKTRGQQVTLRCSPKSGHDTVSWYQQALGQGPQFIFQYYEEEERQRGNFPDRFSGHQFPNYSSELNVNALLLGDSALYLCASSAFQNGELFFGEGSRLTVL.

V gene TRBV30 combines with J gene TRBJ1-5; weak D call: TRBD1 (6 bases). Germline V gene sequence: CDR1 GTSNPN, CDR2 SVGIG (reference sequence). CDR3 length: 15 residues. V gave up 0 bases and J gave up 2 bases, with 11 bases separating them. CDR3 region: CAWSVGQKGNQPQHF. DNA of the CDR3: TGTGCCTGGAGTGTTGGACAGAAAGGCAATCAGCCCCAGCATTTT.

The chain links TRBV27 to TRBJ1-2; TRBD1 matches at 8 bases. From germline, CDR1 is MNHEY and CDR2 SMNVEV (reference sequence). The V and J ends lost 4 bases and 4 bases, in that order; junction bases with no gene match: 5. The CDR3 is 14 residues long. In nucleotides, the CDR3 is TGTGCCAGCAGTTGGGACAGGAGTACCTATGGCTACACCTTC. Its translation: CASSWDRSTYGYTF.

This clone was seen more than once but under ten times. V usage is TRBV29-1 and J usage is TRBJ1-1; perhaps TRBD1 as D (5 bases). CDR1 and CDR2 (germline): SQVTM, ANQGSEA. The CDR3 spans 14 residues. Trimming shortened V by 0 bases and J by 9 bases, and 17 bases separated the two germline ends. Written as DNA, the CDR3 is TGCAGCGTTGAAGATCATTTCGGGGGACCTAAAGCTTTCTTT. It codes for CSVEDHFGGPKAFF.

This clone was picked up a small number of times. The chain employs TRBV4-1 and TRBJ2-7; TRBD1 is a possible D gene (5 bases). The CDR3 consists of 15 residues. V was clipped by 6 bases and J by 5 bases, with 20 bases between them. Germline-derived CDR1 and CDR2 are MGHRA and YSYEKL. This chain's CDR3 is CASSLTGSVIDEQYF. The DNA for the CDR3 is TGCGCCAGCAGTCTTACAGGTTCGGTCATAGACGAGCAGTACTTC.

The chain employs TRBV15 and TRBJ2-6; a possible D gene is TRBD1 (5 bases). Trimming took off 2 bases at V and 3 bases at J, with 5 bases between the two ends. Per germline, CDR1 LNHNV and CDR2 YYDKDF (reference sequence). CDR3 size: 14 residues. CDR3 in amino acids: CATSRQGGANVLTF. CDR3 DNA: TGTGCCACCAGCAGACAGGGTGGGGCCAACGTCCTGACTTTC.

This chain joins TRBV6-5 and TRBJ2-3, with 8 bases matching TRBD1. Trimming took 1 base from V and 1 from J; bases not matched to a gene: 1. Germline CDR1 reads MNHEY; CDR2 reads SVGAGI. CDR3 length: 15 amino acids. CDR3 region: CASSYLGQGTDTQYF. The CDR3 bases are TGTGCCAGCAGTTACTTGGGACAGGGCACAGATACGCAGTATTTT.